A selection of T cell receptor beta chains follows, all from one sample in a study of OX40 agonist ivuxolimab in advanced cancers. Assay used: immunoSEQ multiplex PCR; TCRdb lists only in-frame clones, some missing. The sample consists of nearly 110,000 clones, under 95% of them appearing once. The sample here was CD4+ or CD8+ T cells sorted from blood, taken in a trial of the OX40 agonist ivuxolimab. Source of these receptors: an adult with an advanced solid tumor such as melanoma, head and neck, liver or kidney cancer. CDR3s include the opening cysteine and the closing phenylalanine or tryptophan. D genes are given only for firm matches. Size is stated for part of the rows, as once, few or many counts, or as a class when the clone is expanded.

v_call	j_call	d_call	clone_size	cdr3_aa	cdr3_nt
TRBV19	TRBJ2-7	TRBD1	NA	CASSIGDRVLYEQYF	TGTGCCAGTAGTATAGGGGACAGGGTATTGTACGAGCAGTACTTC
TRBV5-1	TRBJ1-2	NA	few	CASSAPTQGSYGYTF	TGCGCCAGCAGCGCCCCTACGCAGGGGTCCTATGGCTACACCTTC
TRBV5-6	TRBJ1-2	NA	NA	CASSLPQGVGYTF	TGTGCCAGCAGCTTGCCGCAGGGCGTTGGCTACACCTTC
TRBV14	TRBJ2-7	NA	NA	CASSQEDFYGQYF	TGTGCCAGCAGCCAAGAGGATTTCTACGGGCAGTACTTC
TRBV27	TRBJ2-3	NA	NA	CASSPGHTSTDTQYF	TGTGCCAGCAGTCCCGGACATACTAGCACAGATACGCAGTATTTT
TRBV7-9	TRBJ1-5	NA	NA	CASSRGGQPQHF	TGTGCCAGCAGCCGGGGGGGGCAGCCCCAGCATTTT
TRBV6-6	TRBJ1-3	NA	NA	CASRDRDSGNTIYF	TGTGCCAGCCGGGACCGGGACTCTGGAAACACCATATATTTT
TRBV30	TRBJ2-2	NA	few	CAWSVSGELFF	TGTGCCTGGAGTGTGTCCGGGGAGCTGTTTTTT
TRBV28	TRBJ2-6	NA	NA	CASREPGTSGANVLTF	TGTGCCAGCAGAGAACCCGGGACGTCAGGGGCCAACGTCCTGACTTTC
TRBV18	TRBJ2-1	NA	NA	CASSFGNNEQFF	TGTGCCAGCTCGTTTGGGAACAATGAGCAGTTCTTC
TRBV6-5	TRBJ2-7	TRBD1	few	CASRPGTGAYEQYF	TGTGCCAGCAGGCCCGGGACAGGGGCCTACGAGCAGTACTTC
TRBV28	TRBJ2-7	TRBD1	NA	CASSSYDRASSYEQYF	TGTGCCAGCAGTTCCTACGACAGGGCTAGCTCCTACGAGCAGTACTTC
TRBV7-2	TRBJ2-1	NA	NA	CASSLDGRNNNEQFF	TGTGCCAGCAGCTTAGATGGCAGAAATAACAATGAGCAGTTCTTC
TRBV6-5	TRBJ2-7	NA	NA	CASGHTGQGGYEQYF	TGTGCCAGCGGACATACAGGGCAGGGAGGCTACGAGCAGTACTTC
TRBV4-1	TRBJ1-1	TRBD1	NA	CASSDETGRYTEAFF	TGCGCCAGCAGTGACGAGACAGGGAGGTACACTGAAGCTTTCTTT
TRBV5-4	TRBJ2-7	NA	NA	CASSGVGDRTWGEQYF	TGTGCCAGCAGCGGGGTGGGTGACAGGACCTGGGGGGAGCAGTACTTC
TRBV27	TRBJ2-1	NA	NA	CASGPRGGYNEQFF	TGTGCCAGCGGACCAAGGGGGGGCTACAATGAGCAGTTCTTC
TRBV6-5	TRBJ1-5	NA	once	CASTPPGGGQPQHF	TGTGCCAGCACTCCCCCCGGGGGGGGTCAGCCCCAGCATTTT
TRBV7-2	TRBJ1-5	NA	NA	CASSLSGGRDQPQHF	TGTGCCAGCAGCTTAAGTGGGGGTAGAGATCAGCCCCAGCATTTT
TRBV9	TRBJ2-6	NA	NA	CASSVVGSGANVLTF	TGTGCCAGCAGCGTAGTCGGATCCGGGGCCAACGTCCTGACTTTC
TRBV28	TRBJ1-2	NA	NA	CASSEQEAGYTF	TGTGCCAGCAGTGAGCAGGAGGCGGGCTACACCTTC
TRBV18	TRBJ2-7	TRBD1	once	CASSPRQGTYEQYF	TGTGCCAGCTCACCACGACAGGGGACCTACGAGCAGTACTTC
TRBV6-5	TRBJ2-1	NA	NA	CASSPGLHYNEQFF	TGTGCCAGCAGTCCGGGACTCCACTACAATGAGCAGTTCTTC
TRBV7-2	TRBJ1-4	TRBD1	once	CASSLQGALRGEKLFF	TGTGCCAGCAGCTTACAGGGGGCCCTACGGGGTGAAAAACTGTTTTTT
TRBV4-1	TRBJ1-5	NA	NA	CASSQSHQLEGSGQPQHF	TGCGCCAGCAGCCAGTCCCACCAGTTAGAGGGAAGCGGGCAGCCCCAGCATTTT
TRBV25-1	TRBJ2-5	NA	NA	CASTGAPRETQYF	TGTGCCAGCACCGGGGCCCCCCGAGAGACCCAGTACTTC
TRBV18	TRBJ2-7	NA	NA	CASSLRNEQYF	TGTGCCAGCTCGCTCCGTAACGAGCAGTACTTC
TRBV11-2	TRBJ1-1	NA	NA	CASSLEGGAGVNTEAFF	TGTGCCAGCAGCTTAGAGGGGGGGGCAGGTGTGAACACTGAAGCTTTCTTT
TRBV7-9	TRBJ2-1	NA	NA	CASDIRTYNEQFF	TGTGCCAGTGACATTCGGACCTACAATGAGCAGTTCTTC
TRBV28	TRBJ1-5	NA	NA	CASERASNQPQHF	TGTGCCAGCGAACGGGCAAGCAATCAGCCCCAGCATTTT
TRBV7-2	TRBJ2-2	NA	NA	CASSPSVIAGELFF	TGTGCCAGCAGCCCTTCGGTGATAGCCGGGGAGCTGTTTTTT
TRBV25-1	TRBJ2-3	NA	NA	CASSDVSTSTDTQYF	TGTGCCAGCAGTGATGTCAGCACTAGCACAGATACGCAGTATTTT
TRBV6-4	TRBJ1-5	NA	NA	CASSLRDRQVNQPQHF	TGTGCCAGCAGCCTCCGGGACCGACAAGTCAATCAGCCCCAGCATTTT
TRBV4-1	TRBJ2-7	TRBD1	NA	CASSQGGTGDYEQYF	TGCGCCAGCAGCCAGGGTGGGACAGGGGATTACGAGCAGTACTTC
TRBV7-2	TRBJ2-1	NA	NA	CASSLVRTPYNEQFF	TGTGCCAGCAGCTTAGTGCGAACCCCGTACAATGAGCAGTTCTTC
TRBV6-5	TRBJ1-5	NA	NA	CASSYSSEVQPQHF	TGTGCCAGCAGTTACTCCTCTGAGGTCCAGCCCCAGCATTTT
TRBV28	TRBJ2-7	NA	NA	CASSLQGSSYEQYF	TGTGCCAGCAGTCTACAGGGCTCCTCCTACGAGCAGTACTTC
TRBV7-3	TRBJ2-7	NA	once	CASSPRSGDEQYF	TGTGCCAGCAGCCCACGTTCCGGGGACGAGCAGTACTTC
TRBV9	TRBJ1-3	NA	NA	CASTPDSGNTIYF	TGTGCCAGCACCCCCGACTCTGGAAACACCATATATTTT
TRBV7-6	TRBJ2-3	NA	once	CASSLAPNTDTQYF	TGTGCCAGCAGCTTAGCGCCTAACACAGATACGCAGTATTTT
TRBV5-6	TRBJ1-5	TRBD1	once	CASSLQGWGNQPQHF	TGTGCCAGCAGCTTACAGGGGTGGGGCAATCAGCCCCAGCATTTT
TRBV30	TRBJ1-5	NA	NA	CAWNSPGTNNQPQHF	TGTGCCTGGAACTCCCCCGGGACAAACAATCAGCCCCAGCATTTT
TRBV9	TRBJ2-1	NA	NA	CASSARDNEQFF	TGTGCCAGCAGCGCGAGGGACAATGAGCAGTTCTTC
TRBV4-1	TRBJ2-7	NA	NA	CASSQVWGDLREQYF	TGCGCCAGCAGCCAGGTGTGGGGAGACCTGAGGGAGCAGTACTTC
TRBV6-5	TRBJ2-1	NA	NA	CASSYSLNRNEQFF	TGTGCCAGCAGTTACTCCCTCAATCGAAATGAGCAGTTCTTC
TRBV4-3	TRBJ1-6	NA	NA	CASSQEVPGANSPLHF	TGCGCCAGCAGCCAAGAAGTTCCGGGGGCGAATTCACCCCTCCACTTT
TRBV6-5	TRBJ1-1	NA	NA	CASSYSMNRANTEAFF	TGTGCCAGCAGTTACTCGATGAACAGGGCGAACACTGAAGCTTTCTTT
TRBV29-1	TRBJ2-1	NA	NA	CSVARTYNEQFF	TGCAGCGTTGCCAGGACCTACAATGAGCAGTTCTTC
TRBV7-2	TRBJ2-2	NA	once	CAWRANTGELFF	TGTGCCTGGCGGGCGAACACCGGGGAGCTGTTTTTT
TRBV6-1	TRBJ2-7	TRBD2	NA	CASSEVAGVIPYEQYF	TGTGCCAGCAGTGAAGTAGCGGGAGTAATCCCCTACGAGCAGTACTTC
TRBV28	TRBJ2-7	NA	NA	CASTLGGSSYEQYF	TGTGCCAGCACCTTGGGCGGATCCTCCTACGAGCAGTACTTC
TRBV15	TRBJ2-3	NA	NA	CATSSGADTQYF	TGTGCCACCAGCTCGGGAGCAGATACGCAGTATTTT
TRBV18	TRBJ1-1	TRBD1	NA	CASSLGTGIMNTEAFF	TGTGCCAGCTCACTAGGGACAGGGATCATGAACACTGAAGCTTTCTTT
TRBV7-3	TRBJ2-7	NA	NA	CASSSGTGPYEQYF	TGTGCCAGCAGCTCTGGGACGGGACCCTACGAGCAGTACTTC
TRBV15	TRBJ2-1	NA	once	CATSRPNNEQFF	TGTGCCACCAGCCGGCCGAACAATGAGCAGTTCTTC
TRBV6-5	TRBJ1-5	NA	NA	CASSYSGPGNQPQHF	TGTGCCAGCAGTTACTCGGGGCCGGGGAATCAGCCCCAGCATTTT
TRBV6-5	TRBJ1-2	TRBD1	NA	CASNTGTGPNGYTF	TGTGCCAGCAATACAGGGACAGGGCCTAATGGCTACACCTTC
TRBV7-2	TRBJ2-7	NA	NA	CASSLPGRSHEQYF	TGTGCCAGCAGCTTACCTGGAAGAAGCCACGAGCAGTACTTC
TRBV28	TRBJ1-2	NA	NA	CASSPGGGRRLYGYTF	TGTGCCAGCAGTCCTGGGGGCGGCCGCAGGCTATATGGCTACACCTTC